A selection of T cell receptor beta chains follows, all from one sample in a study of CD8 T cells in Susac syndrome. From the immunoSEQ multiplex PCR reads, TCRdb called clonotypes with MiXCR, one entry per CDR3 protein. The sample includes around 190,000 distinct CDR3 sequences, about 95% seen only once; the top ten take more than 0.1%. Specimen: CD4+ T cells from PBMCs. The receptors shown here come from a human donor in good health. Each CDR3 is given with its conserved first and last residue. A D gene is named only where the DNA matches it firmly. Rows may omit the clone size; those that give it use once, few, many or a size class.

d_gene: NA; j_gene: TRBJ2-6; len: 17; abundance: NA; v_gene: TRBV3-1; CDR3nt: TGTGCCAGCAGCCAAGATCAGCGGCCCTCTGGGGCCAACGTCCTGACTTTC; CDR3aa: CASSQDQRPSGANVLTF
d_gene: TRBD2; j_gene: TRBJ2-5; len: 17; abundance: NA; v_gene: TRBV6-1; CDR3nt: TGTGCCAGCAGTGAATCCCAGACTAGCGGGGCGCAAGAGACCCAGTACTTC; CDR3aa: CASSESQTSGAQETQYF
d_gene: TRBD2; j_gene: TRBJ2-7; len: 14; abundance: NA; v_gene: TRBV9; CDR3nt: TGTGCCAGCAGCGTCAGGTGGGAGGGCCTGGAGCAGTACTTC; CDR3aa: CASSVRWEGLEQYF
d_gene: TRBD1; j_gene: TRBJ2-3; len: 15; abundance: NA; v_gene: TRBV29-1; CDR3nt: TGCAGCGTTGAAGATACAGGGGCTAGCACAGATACGCAGTATTTT; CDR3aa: CSVEDTGASTDTQYF
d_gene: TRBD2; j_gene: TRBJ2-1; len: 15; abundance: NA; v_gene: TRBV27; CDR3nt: TGTGCCAGCAGTCCCCGGACTAGCGGGAGTAATGAGCAGTTCTTC; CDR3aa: CASSPRTSGSNEQFF
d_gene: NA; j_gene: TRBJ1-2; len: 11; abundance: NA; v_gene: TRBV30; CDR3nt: TGTGCCTGGAGTAGAGGGGGTGGCTACACCTTC; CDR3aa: CAWSRGGGYTF
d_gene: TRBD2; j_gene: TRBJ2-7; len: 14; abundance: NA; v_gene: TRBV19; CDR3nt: TGTGCCAGTACCGACGGGGGGACGAACTACGAGCAGTACTTC; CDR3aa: CASTDGGTNYEQYF
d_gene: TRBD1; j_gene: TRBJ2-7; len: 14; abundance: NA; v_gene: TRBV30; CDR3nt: TGTGCCTGGAGTCGGGGACAGGGGGCCTACGAGCAGTACTTC; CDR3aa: CAWSRGQGAYEQYF
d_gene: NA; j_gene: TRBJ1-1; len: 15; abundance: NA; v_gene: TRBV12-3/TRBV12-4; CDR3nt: TGTGCCAGCAGTTTAGGACGACAGGTCAGCACTGAAGCTTTCTTT; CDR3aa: CASSLGRQVSTEAFF
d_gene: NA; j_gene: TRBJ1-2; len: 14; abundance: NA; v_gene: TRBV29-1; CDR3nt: TGCAGCGTTGTTCCCCTGGCCAGAAACTATGGCTACACCTTC; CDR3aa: CSVVPLARNYGYTF
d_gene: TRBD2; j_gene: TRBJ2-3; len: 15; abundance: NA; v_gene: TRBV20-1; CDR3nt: TGCAGTGCTAGAGGGGGTAGCGGGAGTTCAGATACGCAGTATTTT; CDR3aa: CSARGGSGSSDTQYF
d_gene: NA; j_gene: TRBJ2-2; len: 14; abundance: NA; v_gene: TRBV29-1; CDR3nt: TGCAGCGTTGACGGTCCAGCGGACACCGGGGAGCTGTTTTTT; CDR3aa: CSVDGPADTGELFF
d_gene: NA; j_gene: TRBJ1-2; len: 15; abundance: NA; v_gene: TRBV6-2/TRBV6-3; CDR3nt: TGTGCCAGCACCCCGGCCGGACGGGCGAACTATGGCTACACCTTC; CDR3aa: CASTPAGRANYGYTF
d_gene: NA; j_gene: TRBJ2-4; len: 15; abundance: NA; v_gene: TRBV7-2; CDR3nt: TGTGCCAGCAGCTTAGACCGAGAGCTGGGGGACATTCAGTACTTC; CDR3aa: CASSLDRELGDIQYF
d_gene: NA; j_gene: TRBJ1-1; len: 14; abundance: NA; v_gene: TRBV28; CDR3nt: TGTGCCAGCACCTCGGGTGCCCAGAGGACTGAAGCTTTCTTT; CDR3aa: CASTSGAQRTEAFF
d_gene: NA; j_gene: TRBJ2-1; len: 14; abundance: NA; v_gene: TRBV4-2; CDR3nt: TGTGCCAGCAGCCGTTGGATGACTAGCAATGAGCAGTTCTTC; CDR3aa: CASSRWMTSNEQFF
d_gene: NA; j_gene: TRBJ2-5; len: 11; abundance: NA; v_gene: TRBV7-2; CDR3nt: TGTGCCAGTCAAGGGCTGGAGGCCCAGTACTTC; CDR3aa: CASQGLEAQYF
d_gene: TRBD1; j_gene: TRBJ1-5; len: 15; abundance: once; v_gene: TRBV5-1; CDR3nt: TGCGCCAGCAGCTTGGGGGGACAGGTCAATCAGCCCCAGCATTTT; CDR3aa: CASSLGGQVNQPQHF
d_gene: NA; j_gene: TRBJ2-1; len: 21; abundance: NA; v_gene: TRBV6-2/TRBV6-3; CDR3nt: TGTGCCAGCAGTTACTCCTTGAACCCAAGCGCCCAAACCCGAACCTACAATGAGCAGTTCTTC; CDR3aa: CASSYSLNPSAQTRTYNEQFF
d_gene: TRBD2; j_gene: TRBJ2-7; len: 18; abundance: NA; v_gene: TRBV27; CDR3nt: TGTGCCAGCAGTCCCTGGACTAGCGGGTCCAGAGGGGGCTACGAGCAGTACTTC; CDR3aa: CASSPWTSGSRGGYEQYF
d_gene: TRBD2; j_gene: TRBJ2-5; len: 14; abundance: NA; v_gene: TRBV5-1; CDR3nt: TGCGCCAGCAGCCAAAGGACTAGTTTCGAGACCCAGTACTTC; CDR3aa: CASSQRTSFETQYF
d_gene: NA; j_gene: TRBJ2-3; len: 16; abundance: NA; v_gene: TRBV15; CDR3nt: TGTGCCACCAGCAGAATGGGATCGGGTGTCCCAGATACGCAGTATTTT; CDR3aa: CATSRMGSGVPDTQYF
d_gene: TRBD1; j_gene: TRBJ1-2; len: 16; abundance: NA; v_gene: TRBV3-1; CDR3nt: TGTGCCAGCAGCCAATACCCGGGACAGAATAACTATGGCTACACCTTC; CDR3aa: CASSQYPGQNNYGYTF
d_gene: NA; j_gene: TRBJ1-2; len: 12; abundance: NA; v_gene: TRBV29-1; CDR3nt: TGCAGCGCCACCGGGACCACGTTTGGCTACACCTTC; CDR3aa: CSATGTTFGYTF
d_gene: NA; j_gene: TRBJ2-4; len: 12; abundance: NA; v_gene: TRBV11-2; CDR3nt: TGTGCCAGCGGGGAATGGGGGCCCATTCAGTACTTC; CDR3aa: CASGEWGPIQYF
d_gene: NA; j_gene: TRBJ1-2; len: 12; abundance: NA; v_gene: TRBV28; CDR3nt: TGTGCCAGCAGCCAGACAAGAAATGGCTACACCTTC; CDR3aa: CASSQTRNGYTF
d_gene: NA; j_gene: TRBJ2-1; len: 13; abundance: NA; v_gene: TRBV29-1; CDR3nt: TGCAGCGTTGAGGATAGCGGCCTCAATGAGCAGTTCTTC; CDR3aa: CSVEDSGLNEQFF
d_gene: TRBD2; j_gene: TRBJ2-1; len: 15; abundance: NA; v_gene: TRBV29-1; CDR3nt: TGCAGCGTCACGAATCTAGCGGGAGCCTACAATGAGCAGTTCTTC; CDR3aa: CSVTNLAGAYNEQFF
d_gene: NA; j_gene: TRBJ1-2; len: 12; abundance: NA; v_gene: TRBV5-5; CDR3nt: TGTGCCAGCAGTAGGGGGATCAATGGCTACACCTTC; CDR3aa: CASSRGINGYTF
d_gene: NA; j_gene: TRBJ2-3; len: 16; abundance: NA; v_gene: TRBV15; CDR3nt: TGTGCCACCAGCAGACGGACAGCCCAGGGCACAGATACGCAGTATTTT; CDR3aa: CATSRRTAQGTDTQYF
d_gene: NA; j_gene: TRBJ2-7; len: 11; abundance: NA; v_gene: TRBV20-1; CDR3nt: TGCAGTGCTAGATTTACCTACGAGCAGTACTTC; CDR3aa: CSARFTYEQYF
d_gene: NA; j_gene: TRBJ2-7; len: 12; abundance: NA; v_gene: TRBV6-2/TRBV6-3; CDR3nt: TGTGCCAGCAGTCACAGGCTTTACGAGCAGTACTTC; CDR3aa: CASSHRLYEQYF
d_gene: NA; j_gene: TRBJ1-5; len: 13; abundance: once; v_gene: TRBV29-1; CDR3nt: TGCAGCGTGGGGAGAGGTCCCTATCAGCCCCAGCATTTT; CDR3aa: CSVGRGPYQPQHF
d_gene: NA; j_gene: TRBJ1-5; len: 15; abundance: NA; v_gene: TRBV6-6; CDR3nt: TGTGCCAGCAGTTTGCGGGTCAGGGGCAATCAGCCCCAGCATTTT; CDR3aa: CASSLRVRGNQPQHF
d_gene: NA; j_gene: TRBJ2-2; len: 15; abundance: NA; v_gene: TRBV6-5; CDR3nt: TGTGCCAGCAGTTACTACGGACCGGACGGCGGGGAGCTGTTTTTT; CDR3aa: CASSYYGPDGGELFF
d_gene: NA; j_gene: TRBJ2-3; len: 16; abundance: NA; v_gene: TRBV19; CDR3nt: TGTGCCAGTAGTATCGAGCATCGGCCTAGCACAGATACGCAGTATTTT; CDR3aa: CASSIEHRPSTDTQYF
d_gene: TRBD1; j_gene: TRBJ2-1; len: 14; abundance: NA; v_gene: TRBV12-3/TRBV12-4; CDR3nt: TGTGTCAGCCGACTCCAGACAGGGGTCAATGAGCAGTTCTTC; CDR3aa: CVSRLQTGVNEQFF
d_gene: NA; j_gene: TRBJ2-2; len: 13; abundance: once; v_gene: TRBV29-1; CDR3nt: TGCAGCGTGGGCCAGGGGAGCACCGGGGAGCTGTTTTTT; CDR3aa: CSVGQGSTGELFF
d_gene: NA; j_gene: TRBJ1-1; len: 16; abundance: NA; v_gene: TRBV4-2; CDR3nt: TGTGCCAGCAGCCAAGCCCTACACAGGGTGAACACTGAAGCTTTCTTT; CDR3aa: CASSQALHRVNTEAFF
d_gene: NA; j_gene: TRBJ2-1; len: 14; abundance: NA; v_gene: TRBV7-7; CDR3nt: TGTGCTAGCAGCTTAGATGGGTCCCACAATGAGCAGTTCTTC; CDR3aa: CASSLDGSHNEQFF
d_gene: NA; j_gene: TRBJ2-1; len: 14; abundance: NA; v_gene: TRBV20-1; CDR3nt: TGCAGTGCTAGAGATTTACGAGGGAGGAATGAGCAGTTCTTC; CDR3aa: CSARDLRGRNEQFF
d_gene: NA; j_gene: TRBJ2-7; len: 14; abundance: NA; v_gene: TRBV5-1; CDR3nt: TGCGCCAGCAGCCCGACTAGTGCGGCTAGCGAGCAGTACTTC; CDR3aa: CASSPTSAASEQYF
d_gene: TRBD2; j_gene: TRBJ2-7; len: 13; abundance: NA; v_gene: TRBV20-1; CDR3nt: TGCAGTACGGGACTAGCGGCCCCGCTCGAGCAGTACTTC; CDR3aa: CSTGLAAPLEQYF